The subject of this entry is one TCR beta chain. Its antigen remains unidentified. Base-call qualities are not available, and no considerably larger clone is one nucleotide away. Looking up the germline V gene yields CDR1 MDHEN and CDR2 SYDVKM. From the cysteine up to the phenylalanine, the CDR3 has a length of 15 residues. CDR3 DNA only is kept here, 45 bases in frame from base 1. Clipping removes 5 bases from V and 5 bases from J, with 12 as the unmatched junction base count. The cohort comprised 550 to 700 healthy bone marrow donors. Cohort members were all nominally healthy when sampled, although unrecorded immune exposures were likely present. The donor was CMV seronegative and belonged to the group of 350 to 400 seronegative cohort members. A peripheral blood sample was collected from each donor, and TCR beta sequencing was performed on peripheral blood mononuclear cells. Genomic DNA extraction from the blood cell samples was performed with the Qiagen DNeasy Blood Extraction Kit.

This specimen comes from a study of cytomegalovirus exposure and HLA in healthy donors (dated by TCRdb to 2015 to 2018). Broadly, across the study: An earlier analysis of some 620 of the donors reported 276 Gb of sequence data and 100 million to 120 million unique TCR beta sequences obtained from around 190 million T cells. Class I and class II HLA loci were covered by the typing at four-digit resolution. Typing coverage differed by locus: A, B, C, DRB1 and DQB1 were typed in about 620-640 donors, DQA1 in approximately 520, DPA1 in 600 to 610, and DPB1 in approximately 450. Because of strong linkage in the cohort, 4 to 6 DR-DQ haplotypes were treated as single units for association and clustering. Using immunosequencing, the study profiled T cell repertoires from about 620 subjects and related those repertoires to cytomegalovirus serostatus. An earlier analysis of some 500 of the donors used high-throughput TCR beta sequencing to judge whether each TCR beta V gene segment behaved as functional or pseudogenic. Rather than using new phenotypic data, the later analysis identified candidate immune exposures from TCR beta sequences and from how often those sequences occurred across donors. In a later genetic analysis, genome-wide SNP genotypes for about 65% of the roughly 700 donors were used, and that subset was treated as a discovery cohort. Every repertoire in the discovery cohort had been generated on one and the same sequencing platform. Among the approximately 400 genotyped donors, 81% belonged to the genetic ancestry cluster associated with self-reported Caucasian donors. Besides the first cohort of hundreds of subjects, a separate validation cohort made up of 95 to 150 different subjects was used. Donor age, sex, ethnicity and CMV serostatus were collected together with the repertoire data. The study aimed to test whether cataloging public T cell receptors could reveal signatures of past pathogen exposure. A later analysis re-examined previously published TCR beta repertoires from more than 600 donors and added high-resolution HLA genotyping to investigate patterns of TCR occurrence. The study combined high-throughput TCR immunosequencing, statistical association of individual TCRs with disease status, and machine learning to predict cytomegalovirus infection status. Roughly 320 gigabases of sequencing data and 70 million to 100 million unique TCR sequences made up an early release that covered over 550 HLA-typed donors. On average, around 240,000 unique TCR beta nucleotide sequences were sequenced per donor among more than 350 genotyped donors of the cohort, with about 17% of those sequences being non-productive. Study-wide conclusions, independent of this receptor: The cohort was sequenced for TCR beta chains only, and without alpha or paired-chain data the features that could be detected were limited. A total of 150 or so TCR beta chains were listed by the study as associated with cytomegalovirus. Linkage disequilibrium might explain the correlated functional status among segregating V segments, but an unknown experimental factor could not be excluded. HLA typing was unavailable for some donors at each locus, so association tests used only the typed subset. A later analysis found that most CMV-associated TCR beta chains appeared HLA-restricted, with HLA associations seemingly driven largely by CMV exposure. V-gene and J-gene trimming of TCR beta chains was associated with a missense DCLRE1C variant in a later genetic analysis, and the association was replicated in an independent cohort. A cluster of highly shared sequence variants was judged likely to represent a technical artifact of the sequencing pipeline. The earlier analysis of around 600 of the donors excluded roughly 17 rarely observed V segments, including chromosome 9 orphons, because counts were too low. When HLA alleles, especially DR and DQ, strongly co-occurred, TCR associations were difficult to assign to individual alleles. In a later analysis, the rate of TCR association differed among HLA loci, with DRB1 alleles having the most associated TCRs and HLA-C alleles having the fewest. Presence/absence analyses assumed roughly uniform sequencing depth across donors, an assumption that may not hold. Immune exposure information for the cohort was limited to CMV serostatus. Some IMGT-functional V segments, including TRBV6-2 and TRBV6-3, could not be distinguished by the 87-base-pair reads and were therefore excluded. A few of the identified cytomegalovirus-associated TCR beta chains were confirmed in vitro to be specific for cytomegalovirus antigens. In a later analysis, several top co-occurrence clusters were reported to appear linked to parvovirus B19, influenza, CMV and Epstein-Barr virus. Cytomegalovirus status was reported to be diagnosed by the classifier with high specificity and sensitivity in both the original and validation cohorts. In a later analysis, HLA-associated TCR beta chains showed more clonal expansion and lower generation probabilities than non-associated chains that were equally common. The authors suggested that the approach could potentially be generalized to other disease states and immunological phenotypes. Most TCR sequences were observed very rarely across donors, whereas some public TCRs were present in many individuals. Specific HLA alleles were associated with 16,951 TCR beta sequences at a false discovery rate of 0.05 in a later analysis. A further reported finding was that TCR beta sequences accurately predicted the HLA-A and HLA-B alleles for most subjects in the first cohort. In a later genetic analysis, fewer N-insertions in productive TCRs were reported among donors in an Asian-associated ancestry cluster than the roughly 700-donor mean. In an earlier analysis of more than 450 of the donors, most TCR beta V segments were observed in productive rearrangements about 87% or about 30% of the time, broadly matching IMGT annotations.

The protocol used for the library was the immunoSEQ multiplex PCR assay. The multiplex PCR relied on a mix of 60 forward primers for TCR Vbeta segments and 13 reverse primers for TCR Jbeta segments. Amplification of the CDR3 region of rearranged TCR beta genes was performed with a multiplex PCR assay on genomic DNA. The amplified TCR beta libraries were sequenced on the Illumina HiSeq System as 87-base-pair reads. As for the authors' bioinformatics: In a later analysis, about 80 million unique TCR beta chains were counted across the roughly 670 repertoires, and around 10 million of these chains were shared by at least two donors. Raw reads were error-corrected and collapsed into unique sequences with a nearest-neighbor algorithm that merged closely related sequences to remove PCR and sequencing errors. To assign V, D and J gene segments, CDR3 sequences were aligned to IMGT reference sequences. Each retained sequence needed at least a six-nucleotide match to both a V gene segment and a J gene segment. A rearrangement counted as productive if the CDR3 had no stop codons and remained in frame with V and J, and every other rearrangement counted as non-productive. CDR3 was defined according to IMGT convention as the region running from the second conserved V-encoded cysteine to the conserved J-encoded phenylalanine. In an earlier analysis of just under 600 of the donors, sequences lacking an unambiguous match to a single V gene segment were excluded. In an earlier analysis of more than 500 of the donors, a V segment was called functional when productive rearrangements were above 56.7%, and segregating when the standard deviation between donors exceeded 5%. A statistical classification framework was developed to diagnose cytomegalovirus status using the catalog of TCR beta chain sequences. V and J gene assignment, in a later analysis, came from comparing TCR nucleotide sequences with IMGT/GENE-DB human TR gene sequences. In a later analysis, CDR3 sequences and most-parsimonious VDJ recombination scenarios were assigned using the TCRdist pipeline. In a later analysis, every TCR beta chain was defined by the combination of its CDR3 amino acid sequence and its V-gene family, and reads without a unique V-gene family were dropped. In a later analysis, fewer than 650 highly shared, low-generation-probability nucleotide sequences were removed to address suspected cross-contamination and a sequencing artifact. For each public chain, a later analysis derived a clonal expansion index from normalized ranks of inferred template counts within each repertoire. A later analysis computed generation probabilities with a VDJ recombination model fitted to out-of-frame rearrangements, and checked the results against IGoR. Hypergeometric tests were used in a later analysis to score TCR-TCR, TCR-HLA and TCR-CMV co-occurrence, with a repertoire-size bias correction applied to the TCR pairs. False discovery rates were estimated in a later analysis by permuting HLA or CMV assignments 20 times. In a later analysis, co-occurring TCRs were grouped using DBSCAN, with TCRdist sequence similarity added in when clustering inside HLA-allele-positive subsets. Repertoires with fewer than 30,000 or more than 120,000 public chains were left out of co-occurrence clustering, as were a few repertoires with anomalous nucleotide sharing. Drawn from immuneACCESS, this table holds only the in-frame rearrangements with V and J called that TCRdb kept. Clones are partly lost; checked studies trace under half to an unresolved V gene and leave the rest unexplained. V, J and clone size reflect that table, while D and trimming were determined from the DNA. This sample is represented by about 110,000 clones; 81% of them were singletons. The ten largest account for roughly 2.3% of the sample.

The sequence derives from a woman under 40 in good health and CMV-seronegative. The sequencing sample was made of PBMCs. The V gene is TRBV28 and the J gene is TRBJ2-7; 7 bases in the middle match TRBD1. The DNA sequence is TGTGCCAGCAGTACACGCAAGACAGGGATCCACGAGCAGTACTTC. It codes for CASSTRKTGIHEQYF.